This T cell receptor (beta chain) was sequenced for a study of blood T cell repertoires in COVID-19. Study details: Spain, Italy and the United States supplied samples that represented acute and convalescent COVID-19. T cells, B-cell-depleted T cells, or PBMCs provided the cDNA or gDNA that served as material.

As originally analysed: For nucleated cells, counts were estimated from reference gene primer amplification. Sequencing used immunoSEQ multiplex PCR; TCRdb keeps in-frame clones, though not all of them. That table furnishes V, J and clone size, whereas the DNA furnished D and trimming. Among roughly 140,000 clones listed, about four fifths were seen once. The CDR3 extends over 15 amino acids. With 6 bases removed from V and 0 bases from J, the gap between germline ends came to 14 bases. Looked up from germline, CDR1 is LNHDA and CDR2 is SQIVND (reference sequence). V and J are TRBV19 and TRBJ1-1; tentative D call: TRBD1 (6 bases). This TCR derives from a woman of 80 years or more with acute or convalescent COVID-19. The specimen sequenced was peripheral blood. CDR3 region: CASSGIGGVNTEAFF. CDR3 DNA sequence: TGTGCCAGTAGCGGCATAGGGGGAGTGAACACTGAAGCTTTCTTT. The full variable domain, rest sourced from reference TRBV19 and TRBJ1-1, is DGGITQSPKYLFRKEGQNVTLSCEQNLNHDAMYWYRQDPGQGLRLIYYSQIVNDFQKGDIAEGYSVSREKKESFPLTVTSAQKNPTAFYLCASSGIGGVNTEAFFGQGTRLTVV.